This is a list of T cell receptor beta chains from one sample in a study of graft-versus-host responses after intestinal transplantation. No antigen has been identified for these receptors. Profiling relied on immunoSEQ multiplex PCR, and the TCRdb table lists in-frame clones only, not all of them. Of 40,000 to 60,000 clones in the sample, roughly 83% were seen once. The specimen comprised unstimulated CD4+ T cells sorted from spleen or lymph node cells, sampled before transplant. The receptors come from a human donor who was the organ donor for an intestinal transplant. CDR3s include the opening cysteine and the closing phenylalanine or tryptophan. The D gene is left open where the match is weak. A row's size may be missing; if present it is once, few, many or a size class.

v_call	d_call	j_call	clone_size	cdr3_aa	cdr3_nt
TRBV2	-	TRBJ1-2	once	CASSYNEYGYTF	TGTGCCAGCAGCTATAATGAATATGGCTACACCTTC
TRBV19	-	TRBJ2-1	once	CASSRGVSSYNEQFF	TGTGCCAGTAGTAGAGGGGTTAGCTCCTACAATGAGCAGTTCTTC
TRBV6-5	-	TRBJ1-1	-	CASSFSRTGTDEAFF	TGTGCCAGCAGTTTCTCCCGGACCGGAACAGATGAAGCTTTCTTT
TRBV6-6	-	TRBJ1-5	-	CASSYTGHNQPQHF	TGTGCCAGCAGTTACACGGGACACAATCAGCCCCAGCATTTT
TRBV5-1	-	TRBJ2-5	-	CASSPAPAGTVQETQYF	TGCGCCAGCAGCCCCGCCCCAGCGGGGACAGTCCAAGAGACCCAGTACTTC
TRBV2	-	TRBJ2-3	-	CASSEGAGTDTQYF	TGTGCCAGCAGTGAGGGGGCAGGCACAGATACGCAGTATTTT
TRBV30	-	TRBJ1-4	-	CAWSVGFFEKLFF	TGTGCCTGGAGTGTGGGGTTTTTTGAAAAACTGTTTTTT
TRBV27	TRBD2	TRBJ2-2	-	CASSLFGLAGGNTGELFF	TGTGCCAGCAGTTTATTCGGACTAGCGGGGGGGAACACCGGGGAGCTGTTTTTT
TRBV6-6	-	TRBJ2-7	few	CASSYQWNEQYF	TGTGCCAGCAGTTATCAGTGGAACGAGCAGTACTTC
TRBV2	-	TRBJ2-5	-	CASSSRWAETQYF	TGTGCCAGCAGTTCTAGGTGGGCAGAGACCCAGTACTTC
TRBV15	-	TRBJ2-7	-	CATSRDRNPGSYEQYF	TGTGCCACCAGCAGAGATAGAAATCCGGGATCCTACGAGCAGTACTTC
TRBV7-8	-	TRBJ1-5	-	CASSLARQGDDQPQHF	TGTGCCAGCAGCTTAGCCCGGCAAGGGGATGATCAGCCCCAGCATTTT
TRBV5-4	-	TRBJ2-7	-	CASRVGAGTFPYEQYF	TGTGCCAGCAGAGTAGGGGCAGGGACCTTCCCCTACGAGCAGTACTTC
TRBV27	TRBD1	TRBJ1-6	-	CASSLMGTGGVLGNSPLHF	TGTGCCAGCAGTTTAATGGGGACAGGGGGCGTGTTGGGTAATTCACCCCTCCACTTT
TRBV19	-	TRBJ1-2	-	CASSIGGLRANYGYTF	TGTGCCAGTAGTATAGGTGGCCTACGAGCTAACTATGGCTACACCTTC
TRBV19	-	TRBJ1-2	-	CASSAIPGANGEGYTF	TGTGCCAGTAGTGCAATTCCAGGGGCTAATGGTGAGGGCTACACCTTC
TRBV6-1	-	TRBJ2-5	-	CASSFSGKETQYF	TGTGCCAGCAGCTTCAGCGGCAAAGAGACCCAGTACTTC
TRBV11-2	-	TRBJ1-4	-	CASSLLEGEKLFF	TGTGCCAGCAGCTTACTAGAGGGTGAAAAACTGTTTTTT
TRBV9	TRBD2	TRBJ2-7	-	CASSVRLAGDYEQYF	TGTGCCAGCAGCGTAAGACTAGCGGGAGACTACGAGCAGTACTTC
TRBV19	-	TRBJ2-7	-	CASSITGQITYEQYF	TGTGCCAGTAGTATCACGGGCCAGATAACCTACGAGCAGTACTTC
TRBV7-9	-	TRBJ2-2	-	CASSQTGFTGELFF	TGTGCCAGCAGCCAGACAGGCTTCACCGGGGAGCTGTTTTTT
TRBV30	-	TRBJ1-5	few	CAWSVQGNQPQHF	TGTGCCTGGAGTGTACAGGGTAATCAGCCCCAGCATTTT
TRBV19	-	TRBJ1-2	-	CASSISRGGTYGYTF	TGTGCCAGTAGTATCTCCCGGGGAGGGACCTATGGCTACACCTTC
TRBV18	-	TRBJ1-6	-	CASSTGKNNSPLHF	TGTGCCAGCTCAACCGGGAAAAATAATTCACCCCTCCACTTT
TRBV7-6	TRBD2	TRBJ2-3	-	CASSPLSSGGTDTQYF	TGTGCCAGCAGCCCCCTCTCTAGCGGGGGTACAGATACGCAGTATTTT
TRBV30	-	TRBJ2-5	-	CAFLDRSGVKTQYF	TGTGCCTTTTTGGACCGTTCTGGGGTGAAGACCCAGTACTTC
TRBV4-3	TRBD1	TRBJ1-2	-	CASSQPPGQGAITNYGYTF	TGCGCCAGCAGCCAACCACCGGGACAGGGGGCTATTACTAACTATGGCTACACCTTC
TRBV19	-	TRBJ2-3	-	CASSTRYTDTQYF	TGTGCCAGTAGTACCCGCTACACAGATACGCAGTATTTT
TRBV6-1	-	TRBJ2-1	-	CASRSSPYNEQFF	TGTGCCAGCAGGAGCTCACCTTACAATGAGCAGTTCTTC
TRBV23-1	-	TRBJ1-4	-	CASSQSSNEKLFF	TGCGCCAGCAGTCAATCTAGCAATGAAAAACTGTTTTTT
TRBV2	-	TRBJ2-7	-	CATIGSKGPSYEQYF	TGTGCCACCATAGGGTCCAAAGGGCCTTCCTACGAGCAGTACTTC
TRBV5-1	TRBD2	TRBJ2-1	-	CASSPASGGNEQFF	TGCGCCAGCAGCCCCGCTAGCGGGGGGAATGAGCAGTTCTTC
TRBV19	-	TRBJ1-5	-	CASSPPGGTGQPQHF	TGTGCCAGTAGCCCCCCGGGGGGGACTGGTCAGCCCCAGCATTTT
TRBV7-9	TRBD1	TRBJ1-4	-	CASSLGTGGNEKLFF	TGTGCCAGCAGCTTAGGGACAGGGGGCAATGAAAAACTGTTTTTT
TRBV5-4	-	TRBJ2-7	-	CASSSTGSSYEQYF	TGTGCCAGCAGCTCGACAGGTAGCTCCTACGAGCAGTACTTC
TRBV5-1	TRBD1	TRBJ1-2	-	CASSRGHYGYTF	TGCGCCAGCAGCAGGGGGCACTATGGCTACACCTTC
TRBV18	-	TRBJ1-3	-	CASSPPQGGNTIYF	TGTGCCAGCTCACCTCCGCAGGGAGGAAACACCATATATTTT
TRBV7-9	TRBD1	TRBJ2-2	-	CASSLPGTGGPGELFF	TGTGCCAGCAGCCTCCCCGGGACAGGGGGCCCCGGGGAGCTGTTTTTT
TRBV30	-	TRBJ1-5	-	CAWSVRGQPQHF	TGTGCCTGGAGTGTACGGGGGCAGCCCCAGCATTTT
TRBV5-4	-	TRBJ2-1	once	CASSLGWGSSYNEQFF	TGTGCCAGCAGCTTGGGGTGGGGTAGCTCCTACAATGAGCAGTTCTTC
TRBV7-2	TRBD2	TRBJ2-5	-	CASSPRTSGGQETQYF	TGTGCCAGCAGCCCCAGGACTAGCGGGGGCCAAGAGACCCAGTACTTC
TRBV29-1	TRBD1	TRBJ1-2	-	CSGGQGVGTNYGYTF	TGCAGCGGAGGACAGGGCGTTGGAACTAACTATGGCTACACCTTC
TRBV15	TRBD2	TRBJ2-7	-	CATSRETSGYYEQYF	TGTGCCACCAGCAGAGAGACTAGCGGGTACTACGAGCAGTACTTC
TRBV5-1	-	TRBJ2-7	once	CASSLSSIRSRSYEQYF	TGCGCCAGCAGCTTGTCTTCCATTCGAAGCCGCTCCTACGAGCAGTACTTC
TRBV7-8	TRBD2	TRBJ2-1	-	CASSLPGSGRAWNEQFF	TGTGCCAGCAGCTTGCCGGGCAGCGGGAGGGCCTGGAATGAGCAGTTCTTC
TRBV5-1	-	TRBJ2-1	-	CASSPRLGGAYNEQFF	TGCGCCAGCAGCCCCCGACTAGGGGGGGCCTACAATGAGCAGTTCTTC
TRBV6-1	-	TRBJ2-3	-	CASRGRTDTQYF	TGTGCCAGCAGAGGGCGCACAGATACGCAGTATTTT
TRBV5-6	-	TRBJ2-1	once	CASSLQNSYNEQFF	TGTGCCAGCAGCTTACAGAACTCCTACAATGAGCAGTTCTTC
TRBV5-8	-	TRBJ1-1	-	CASSPTGGALAAFF	TGTGCCAGCAGTCCCACGGGGGGGGCGCTTGCAGCTTTCTTT
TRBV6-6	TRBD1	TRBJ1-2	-	CASSYSTRGYGYTF	TGTGCCAGCAGTTACTCGACCAGGGGGTATGGCTACACCTTC
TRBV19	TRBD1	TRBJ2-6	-	CASSIPGTGGSGGLSGANVLTF	TGTGCCAGTAGTATTCCTGGGACAGGGGGCTCCGGTGGTTTATCTGGGGCCAACGTCCTGACTTTC
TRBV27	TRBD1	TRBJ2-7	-	CASSFSTGGYYEQYF	TGTGCCAGCAGTTTCTCGACAGGGGGCTACTACGAGCAGTACTTC